The 13 T cell receptor beta chains below come from one sample, sequenced in a study of blood T cell repertoires in COVID-19. Measured with immunoSEQ multiplex PCR; TCRdb has only the in-frame clones, and not every one. This table holds a few hundred thousand clones, approximately 86% found once. The source material was peripheral blood. The receptor set was obtained from a human donor in a cohort sampled during active COVID-19.

This clone was recorded a few times. V and J are TRBV2 and TRBJ1-1, with TRBD1 matching over 12 bases. CDR1 and CDR2 (germline): SNHLY, FYNNEI. J was trimmed by 1 base and V by 5 bases; bases with no gene match: 14. CDR3 length: 19 residues. The CDR3 bases are TGTGCCAGCAGTCCGTTCCAGGGACAGGGGGCCGAAACGAACACTGAAGCTTTCTTT. This encodes CASSPFQGQGAETNTEAFF.

CDR3 nucleotide sequence: TGTGCCAGCACTGGGGCAGGGGGACGTCGCGAGCAGTACTTC. As protein: CASTGAGGRREQYF. This sequence joins TRBV25-1 and TRBJ2-7, with TRBD1 identical over 7 bases. This CDR3 comprises 14 residues. Germline CDR1 is MGHDK and CDR2 is SYGVNS. J was trimmed by 6 bases and V by 7 bases; bases with no gene match: 12.

This rearrangement joins TRBV7-7 to TRBJ2-7, with 10 bases aligning to TRBD1. The CDR3 contains 16 residues. The germline V gene encodes CDR1 SSHAT and CDR2 FNYEAQ (reference sequence). DNA for the CDR3: TGTGCTTGCCCTCCCGACACCGGGACAGGGGCCTACGAGCAGTACTTC. Translation gives CACPPDTGTGAYEQYF.

The J gene is TRBJ1-1, the V gene TRBV9; 7 bases are shared with TRBD1. Trimming took 3 bases from V and 0 from J; bases not matched to a gene: 8. This CDR3 region has 16 residues. Germline CDR1 and CDR2: SGDLS and YYNGEE. The CDR3 sequence: CASSAGDRLVNTEAFF. CDR3 in DNA: TGTGCCAGCAGCGCGGGGGACAGACTCGTGAACACTGAAGCTTTCTTT. The variable domain in full, completed from reference TRBV9 and TRBJ1-1, reads DSGVTQTPKHLITATGQRVTLRCSPRSGDLSVYWYQQSLDQGLQFLIQYYNGEERAKGNILERFSAQQFPDLHSELNLSSLELGDSALYFCASSAGDRLVNTEAFFGQGTRLTVV.

This chain links TRBV27 with TRBJ2-3; 7 bases fit TRBD1. The junction had 8 bases not matched to a gene; V was cut back by 5 bases and J by 0 bases. The CDR3 has 16 residues. The V gene's germline CDR1 is MNHEY and CDR2 SMNVEV (reference sequence). CDR3 coding DNA: TGTGCCAGCAGTGTTTTTGAGACAGGGAGCACAGATACGCAGTATTTT. Its translation: CASSVFETGSTDTQYF.

This chain links TRBV5-4 with TRBJ1-2; 7 nucleotides match TRBD1. The V gene's germline CDR1 is SGHNT and CDR2 YYREEE (reference sequence). V lost 3 bases to trimming and J lost 4 bases; unmatched junction nucleotides: 6. The CDR3 is 14 amino acids. As DNA, the CDR3 is TGTGCCAGCAGCTCAGGGGGTACTTTCTATGGCTACACCTTC. This codes for CASSSGGTFYGYTF.

This rearrangement joins TRBV28 to TRBJ2-1; tentatively, D is TRBD1 (6 bases). Germline-derived CDR1 and CDR2 are MDHEN and SYDVKM. The CDR3 is made up of 16 amino acids. V was pared by 7 bases and J by 1 base, with 17 bases between. CDR3 bases: TGTGCCAGCAAGAACCCAGGGGAAGGGTCCTACAATGAGCAGTTCTTC. Translated: CASKNPGEGSYNEQFF.

The V gene is TRBV28, the J gene TRBJ2-7; D may be TRBD2 (6 bases). This CDR3 has 13 amino acids. V lost 7 bases and J lost 7, with 17 bases in between. Germline V gene data show CDR1 as MDHEN and CDR2 as SYDVKM. This CDR3 reads CASTEGGPKEQYF. The CDR3 DNA reads TGTGCCAGCACGGAGGGAGGCCCTAAAGAGCAGTACTTC.

In the case of this clone: One end of the junction is discordant with germline, which a read error may explain. J is TRBJ2-2 and V is TRBV7-7; tentative D call: TRBD2 (5 bases). The CDR3 contains 17 residues. CDR1 and CDR2 from the germline V gene are SSHAT and FNYEAQ (reference sequence). CDR3 region: CASSLEGSDLNAGELFF. The CDR3 DNA is TGTGCCAGCAGCTTAGAGGGTTCGGACTTGAACGCCGGGGAGCTGTTTTTT.

The chain employs TRBV11-2 and TRBJ1-6, with D possibly TRBD1 on 6 matching bases. CDR1 SGHAT and CDR2 FQNNGV come from the germline V gene. With 2 bases removed from V and 6 bases from J, the gap between germline ends came to 11 bases. The CDR3 loop spans 15 amino acids. The CDR3: CASSLRTDLNSPLHF. CDR3 coding DNA: TGTGCCAGCAGCTTAAGGACAGACCTTAATTCACCCCTCCACTTT.

The rearrangement links TRBV11-2 to TRBJ2-3, with 9 bases matching TRBD1. This CDR3 spans 16 amino acids. The junction had 11 bases not matched to a gene; V was cut back by 4 bases and J by 6 bases. Germline lookup yields CDR1 SGHAT and CDR2 FQNNGV. This chain's CDR3 is CASSSRGGQGSDTQYF. The CDR3 DNA reads as TGTGCCAGCAGCTCTCGAGGGGGACAGGGCTCCGATACGCAGTATTTT.

The J gene is TRBJ2-7, the V gene TRBV6-1; D is possibly TRBD2 (5 bases). Germline-derived CDR1 and CDR2 are MNHNS and SASEGT. This CDR3 has 13 amino acids. V was clipped by 2 bases and J by 6 bases, with 11 bases between them. The CDR3 reads CASSENRGSEQYF. CDR3 sequence (DNA): TGTGCCAGCAGTGAAAATCGAGGGAGCGAGCAGTACTTC.

V gene TRBV28 combines with J gene TRBJ1-2; tentative D call: TRBD1 (5 bases). The CDR3 extends over 14 amino acids. Trimming removed 2 bases at V and 8 bases at J, with 15 bases between. From germline, CDR1 is MDHEN and CDR2 SYDVKM. The CDR3 here is CASSLNALKGGYTF. The CDR3 DNA sequence: TGTGCCAGCAGTTTAAATGCCCTAAAGGGGGGCTACACCTTC.